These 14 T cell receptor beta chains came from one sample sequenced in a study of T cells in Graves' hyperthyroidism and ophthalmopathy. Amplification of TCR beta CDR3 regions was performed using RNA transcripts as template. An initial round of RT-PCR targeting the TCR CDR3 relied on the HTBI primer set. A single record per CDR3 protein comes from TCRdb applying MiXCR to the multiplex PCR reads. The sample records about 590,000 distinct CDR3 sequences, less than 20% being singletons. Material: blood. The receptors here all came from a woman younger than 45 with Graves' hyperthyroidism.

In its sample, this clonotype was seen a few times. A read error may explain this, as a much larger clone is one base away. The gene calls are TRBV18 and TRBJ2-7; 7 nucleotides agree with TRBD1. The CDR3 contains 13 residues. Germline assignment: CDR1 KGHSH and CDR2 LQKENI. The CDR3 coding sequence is TGTGCCAGCTCGCAAGACAGGGTATACGGGCAGTACTTC. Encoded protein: CASSQDRVYGQYF. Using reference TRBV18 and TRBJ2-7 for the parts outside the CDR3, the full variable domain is NAGVMQNPRHLVRRRGQEARLRCSPMKGHSHVYWYRQLPEEGLKFMVYLQKENIIDESGMPKERFSAEFPKEGPSILRIQQVVRGDSAAYFCASSQDRVYGQYFGPGTRLTVT.

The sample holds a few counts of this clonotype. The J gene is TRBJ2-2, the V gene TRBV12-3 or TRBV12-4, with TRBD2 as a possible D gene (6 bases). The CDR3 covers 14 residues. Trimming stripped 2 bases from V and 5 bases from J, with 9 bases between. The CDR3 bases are TGTGCCAGCAGTTTATTCAGCGGGACCGGGGAGCTGTTTTTT. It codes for CASSLFSGTGELFF.

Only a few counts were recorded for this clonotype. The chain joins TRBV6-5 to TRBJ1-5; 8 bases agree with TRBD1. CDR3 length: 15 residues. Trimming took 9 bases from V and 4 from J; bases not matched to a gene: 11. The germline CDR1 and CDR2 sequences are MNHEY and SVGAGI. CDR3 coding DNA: TGTGCCAGTAGTACCCGACAGGGGCCGAATCAGCCCCAGCATTTT. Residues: CASSTRQGPNQPQHF.

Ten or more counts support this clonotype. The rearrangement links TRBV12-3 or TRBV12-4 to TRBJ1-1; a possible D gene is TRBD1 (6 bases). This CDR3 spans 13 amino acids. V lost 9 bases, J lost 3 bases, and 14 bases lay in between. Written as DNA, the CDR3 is TGTGCCAGTGGACAGCGGTTGGACACTGAAGCTTTCTTT. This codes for CASGQRLDTEAFF.

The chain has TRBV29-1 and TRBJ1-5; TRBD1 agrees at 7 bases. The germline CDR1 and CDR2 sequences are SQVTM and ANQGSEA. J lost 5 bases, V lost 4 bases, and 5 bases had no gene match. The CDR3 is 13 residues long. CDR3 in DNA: TGCAGCGTTGGAGGGGGCGACGATCAGCCCCAGCATTTT. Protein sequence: CSVGGGDDQPQHF. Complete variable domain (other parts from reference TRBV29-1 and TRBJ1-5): SAVISQKPSRDICQRGTSLTIQCQVDSQVTMMFWYRQQPGQSLTLIATANQGSEATYESGFVIDKFPISRPNLTFSTLTVSNMSPEDSSIYLCSVGGGDDQPQHFGDGTRLSIL.

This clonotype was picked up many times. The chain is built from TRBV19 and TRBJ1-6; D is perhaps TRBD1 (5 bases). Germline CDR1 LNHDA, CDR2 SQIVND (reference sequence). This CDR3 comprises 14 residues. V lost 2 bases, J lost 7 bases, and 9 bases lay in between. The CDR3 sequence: CASSIQGGNSPLHF. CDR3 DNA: TGTGCCAGTAGTATACAGGGTGGAAATTCACCCCTCCACTTT. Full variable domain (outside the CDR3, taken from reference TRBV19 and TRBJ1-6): DGGITQSPKYLFRKEGQNVTLSCEQNLNHDAMYWYRQDPGQGLRLIYYSQIVNDFQKGDIAEGYSVSREKKESFPLTVTSAQKNPTAFYLCASSIQGGNSPLHFGNGTRLTVT.

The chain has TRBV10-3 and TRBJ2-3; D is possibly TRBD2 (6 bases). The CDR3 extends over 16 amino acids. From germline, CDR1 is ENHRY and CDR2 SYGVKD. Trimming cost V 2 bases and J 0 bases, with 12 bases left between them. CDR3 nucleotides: TGTGCCATCAGTGAGCCCCTAGCGCCTAGCACAGATACGCAGTATTTT. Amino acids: CAISEPLAPSTDTQYF.

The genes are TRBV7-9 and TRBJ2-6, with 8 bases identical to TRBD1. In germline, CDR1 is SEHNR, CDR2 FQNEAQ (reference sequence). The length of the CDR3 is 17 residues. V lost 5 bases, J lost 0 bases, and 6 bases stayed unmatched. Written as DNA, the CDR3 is TGTGCCAGCAGCCCTAAGGACAGGGTCTCTGGGGCCAACGTCCTGACTTTC. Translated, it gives CASSPKDRVSGANVLTF.

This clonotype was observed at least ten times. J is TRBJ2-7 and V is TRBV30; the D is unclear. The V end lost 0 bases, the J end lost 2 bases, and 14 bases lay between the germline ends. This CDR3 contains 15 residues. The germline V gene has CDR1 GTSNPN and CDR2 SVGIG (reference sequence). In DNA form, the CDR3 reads TGTGCCTGGAGTGTTCGGTCAGGATTAACCTACGAGCAGTACTTC. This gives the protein CAWSVRSGLTYEQYF.

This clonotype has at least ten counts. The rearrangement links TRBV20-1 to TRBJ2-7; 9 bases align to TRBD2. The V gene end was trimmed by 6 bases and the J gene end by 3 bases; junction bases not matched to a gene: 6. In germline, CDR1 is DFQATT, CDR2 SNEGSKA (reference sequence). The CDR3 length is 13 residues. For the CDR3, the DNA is TGCAGTGCCATAGCGGGAGCGAGCTACGAGCAGTACTTC. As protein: CSAIAGASYEQYF.

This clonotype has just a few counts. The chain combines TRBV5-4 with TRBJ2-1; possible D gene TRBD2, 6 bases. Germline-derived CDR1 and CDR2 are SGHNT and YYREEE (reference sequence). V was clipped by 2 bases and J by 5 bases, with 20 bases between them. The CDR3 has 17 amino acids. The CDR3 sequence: CASSLGDLVADNNEQFF. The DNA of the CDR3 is TGTGCCAGCAGCTTAGGAGACTTGGTAGCGGATAACAATGAGCAGTTCTTC.

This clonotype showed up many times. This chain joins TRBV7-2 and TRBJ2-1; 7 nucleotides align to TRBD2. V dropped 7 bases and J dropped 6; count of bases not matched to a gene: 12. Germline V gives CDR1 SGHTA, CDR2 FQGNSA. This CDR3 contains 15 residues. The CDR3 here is CASTTWMTSRNEQFF. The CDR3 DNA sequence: TGTGCCAGCACCACGTGGATGACTAGCCGCAATGAGCAGTTCTTC.

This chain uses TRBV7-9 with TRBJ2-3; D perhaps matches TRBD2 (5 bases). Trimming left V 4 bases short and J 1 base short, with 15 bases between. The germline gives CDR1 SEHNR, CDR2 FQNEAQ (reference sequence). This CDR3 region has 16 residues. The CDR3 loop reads CASSSGKGGGTDTQYF. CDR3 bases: TGTGCCAGCAGCTCGGGGAAGGGTGGAGGCACAGATACGCAGTATTTT. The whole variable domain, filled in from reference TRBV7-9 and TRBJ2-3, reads DTGVSQNPRHKITKRGQNVTFRCDPISEHNRLYWYRQTLGQGPEFLTYFQNEAQLEKSRLLSDRFSAERPKGSFSTLEIQRTEQGDSAMYLCASSSGKGGGTDTQYFGPGTRLTVL.

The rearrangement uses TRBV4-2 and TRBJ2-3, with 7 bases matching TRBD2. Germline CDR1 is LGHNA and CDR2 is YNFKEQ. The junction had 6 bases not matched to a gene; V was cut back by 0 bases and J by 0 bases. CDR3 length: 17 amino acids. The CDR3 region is CASSQDQSSGSTDTQYF. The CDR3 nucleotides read TGTGCCAGCAGCCAAGATCAGTCTAGCGGTAGCACAGATACGCAGTATTTT.